The sequence of this T cell receptor beta chain was determined in a study of T cell changes during pregnancy in multiple sclerosis. Libraries were prepared by immunoSEQ multiplex PCR; TCRdb keeps only in-frame clonotypes and omits some of them. The profile shows approximately 68,000 clones, approximately 93% of them singletons. Per the germline V gene, CDR1 is KGHSH and CDR2 is LQKENI. The CDR3 runs 14 residues. V lost 1 base, J lost 1 base, and 7 bases lay in between. The chain combines TRBV18 with TRBJ2-5; possibly TRBD2 for D (5 bases). This specimen was peripheral blood, taken in the second trimester of pregnancy. This receptor was taken from a female donor with multiple sclerosis, enrolled in a pregnancy study. This CDR3 is CASSPQEGQETQYF. CDR3 DNA: TGTGCCAGCTCACCACAAGAGGGCCAAGAGACCCAGTACTTC. The whole variable domain, remainder taken from reference TRBV18 and TRBJ2-5, is NAGVMQNPRHLVRRRGQEARLRCSPMKGHSHVYWYRQLPEEGLKFMVYLQKENIIDESGMPKERFSAEFPKEGPSILRIQQVVRGDSAAYFCASSPQEGQETQYFGPGTRLLVL.